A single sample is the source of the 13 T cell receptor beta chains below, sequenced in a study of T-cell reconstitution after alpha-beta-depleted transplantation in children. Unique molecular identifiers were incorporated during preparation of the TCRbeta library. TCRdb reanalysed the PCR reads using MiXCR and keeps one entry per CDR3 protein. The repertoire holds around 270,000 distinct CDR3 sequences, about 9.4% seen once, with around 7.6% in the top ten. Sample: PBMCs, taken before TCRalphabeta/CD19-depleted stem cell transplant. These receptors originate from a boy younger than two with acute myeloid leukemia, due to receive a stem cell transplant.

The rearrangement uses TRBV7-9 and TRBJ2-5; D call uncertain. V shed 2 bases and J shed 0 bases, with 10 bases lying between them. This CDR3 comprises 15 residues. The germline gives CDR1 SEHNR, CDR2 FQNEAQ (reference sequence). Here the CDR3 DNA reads TGTGCCAGCAGCTTACGGGTAGGGTACCAAGAGACCCAGTACTTC. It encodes CASSLRVGYQETQYF.

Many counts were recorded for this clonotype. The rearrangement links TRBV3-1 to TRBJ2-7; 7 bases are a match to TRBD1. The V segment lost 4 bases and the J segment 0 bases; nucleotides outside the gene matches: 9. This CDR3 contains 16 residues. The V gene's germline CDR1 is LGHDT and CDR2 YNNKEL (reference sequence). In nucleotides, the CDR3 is TGTGCCAGCAGCCTTGATGTGGGGACAGTCTCCTACGAGCAGTACTTC. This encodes CASSLDVGTVSYEQYF.

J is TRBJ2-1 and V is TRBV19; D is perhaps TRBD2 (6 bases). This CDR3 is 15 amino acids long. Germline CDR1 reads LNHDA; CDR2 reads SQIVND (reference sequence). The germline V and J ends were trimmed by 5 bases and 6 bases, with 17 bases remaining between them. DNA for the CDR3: TGTGCCAGTAGTCCGAACCCCGGGACTCCCAATGAGCAGTTCTTC. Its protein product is CASSPNPGTPNEQFF.

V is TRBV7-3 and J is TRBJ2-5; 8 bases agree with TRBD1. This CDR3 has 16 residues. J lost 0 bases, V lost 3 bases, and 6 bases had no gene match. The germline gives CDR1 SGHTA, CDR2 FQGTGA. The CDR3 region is CASSLSGTGYQETQYF. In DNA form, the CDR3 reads TGTGCCAGCAGCTTGTCCGGGACAGGATACCAAGAGACCCAGTACTTC.

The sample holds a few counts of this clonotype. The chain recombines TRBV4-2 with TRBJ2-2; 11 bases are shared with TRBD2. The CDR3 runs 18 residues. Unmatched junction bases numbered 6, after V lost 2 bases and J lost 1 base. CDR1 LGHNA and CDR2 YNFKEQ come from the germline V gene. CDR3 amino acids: CASSQRGLAVMNTGELFF. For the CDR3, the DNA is TGTGCCAGCAGCCAAAGGGGACTAGCGGTTATGAACACCGGGGAGCTGTTTTTT.

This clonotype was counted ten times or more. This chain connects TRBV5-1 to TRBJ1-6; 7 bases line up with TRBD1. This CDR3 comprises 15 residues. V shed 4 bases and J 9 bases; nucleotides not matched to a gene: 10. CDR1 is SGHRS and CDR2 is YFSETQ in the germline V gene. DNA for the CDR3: TGCGCCAGCAGCGCCCGAACAGGGGATACTTCACCCCTCCACTTT. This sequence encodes CASSARTGDTSPLHF.

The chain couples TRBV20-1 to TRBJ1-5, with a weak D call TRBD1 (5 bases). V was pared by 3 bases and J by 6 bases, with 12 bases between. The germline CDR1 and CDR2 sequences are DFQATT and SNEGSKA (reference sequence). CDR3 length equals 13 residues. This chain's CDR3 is CSASMGGGQPQHF. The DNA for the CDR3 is TGCAGTGCTAGCATGGGGGGGGGTCAGCCCCAGCATTTT.

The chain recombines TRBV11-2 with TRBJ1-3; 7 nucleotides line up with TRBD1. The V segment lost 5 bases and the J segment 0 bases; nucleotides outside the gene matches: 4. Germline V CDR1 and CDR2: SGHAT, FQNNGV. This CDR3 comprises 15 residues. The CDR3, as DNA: TGTGCCAGCAGCCTTGGGGACAGCTCTGGAAACACCATATATTTT. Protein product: CASSLGDSSGNTIYF.

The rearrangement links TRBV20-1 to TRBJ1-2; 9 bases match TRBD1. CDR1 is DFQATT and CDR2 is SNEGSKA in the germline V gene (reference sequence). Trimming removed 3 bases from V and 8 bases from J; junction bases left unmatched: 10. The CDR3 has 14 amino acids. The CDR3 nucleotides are TGCAGTGCTAGGGGGGAGGACAGGGGCGAGGGCTACACCTTC. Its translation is CSARGEDRGEGYTF.

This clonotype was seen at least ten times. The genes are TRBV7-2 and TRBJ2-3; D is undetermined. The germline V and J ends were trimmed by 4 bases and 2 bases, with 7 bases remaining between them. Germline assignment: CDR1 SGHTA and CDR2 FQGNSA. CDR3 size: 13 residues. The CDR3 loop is CASSYLLTDTQYF. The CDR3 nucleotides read TGTGCCAGCAGCTACCTTCTCACAGATACGCAGTATTTT.

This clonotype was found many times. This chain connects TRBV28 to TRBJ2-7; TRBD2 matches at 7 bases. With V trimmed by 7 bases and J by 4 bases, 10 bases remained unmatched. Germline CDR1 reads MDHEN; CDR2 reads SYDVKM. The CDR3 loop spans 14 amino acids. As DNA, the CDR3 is TGTGCCAGCATCTCCTTGGGAGGGAAATACGAGCAGTACTTC. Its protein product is CASISLGGKYEQYF.

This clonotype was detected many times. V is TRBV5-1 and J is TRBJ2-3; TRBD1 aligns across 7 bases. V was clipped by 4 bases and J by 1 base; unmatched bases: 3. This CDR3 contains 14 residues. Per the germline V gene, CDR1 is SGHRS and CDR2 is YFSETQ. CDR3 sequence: CASSPDRRTDTQYF. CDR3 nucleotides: TGCGCCAGCAGCCCGGACAGGCGCACAGATACGCAGTATTTT. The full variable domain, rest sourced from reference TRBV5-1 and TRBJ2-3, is KAGVTQTPRYLIKTRGQQVTLSCSPISGHRSVSWYQQTPGQGLQFLFEYFSETQRNKGNFPGRFSGRQFSNSRSEMNVSTLELGDSALYLCASSPDRRTDTQYFGPGTRLTVL.

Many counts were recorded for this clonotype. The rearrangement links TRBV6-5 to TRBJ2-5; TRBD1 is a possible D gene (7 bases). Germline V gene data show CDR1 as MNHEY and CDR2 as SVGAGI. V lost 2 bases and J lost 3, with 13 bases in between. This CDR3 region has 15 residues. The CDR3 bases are TGTGCCAGCAGTTACGATCAGGGGGAGGAAGAGACCCAGTACTTC. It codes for CASSYDQGEEETQYF.